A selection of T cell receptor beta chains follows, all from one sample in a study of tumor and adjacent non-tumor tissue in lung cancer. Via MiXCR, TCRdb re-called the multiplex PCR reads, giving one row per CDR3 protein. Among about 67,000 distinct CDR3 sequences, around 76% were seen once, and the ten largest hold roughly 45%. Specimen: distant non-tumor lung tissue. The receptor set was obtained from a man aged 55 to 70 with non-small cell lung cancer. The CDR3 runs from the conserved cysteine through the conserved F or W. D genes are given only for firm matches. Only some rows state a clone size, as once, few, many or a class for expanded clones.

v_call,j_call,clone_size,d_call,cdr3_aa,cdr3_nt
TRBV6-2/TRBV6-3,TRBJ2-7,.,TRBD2,CASSQTPGLMGVYEQYF,TGTGCCAGCAGTCAAACTCCGGGACTAATGGGAGTCTACGAGCAGTACTTC
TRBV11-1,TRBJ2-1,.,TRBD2,CASILWTSGNNEQLF,TGTGCCAGCATCCTATGGACTAGCGGGAACAATGAGCAGCTCTTC
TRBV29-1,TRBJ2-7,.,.,CSVEAREEQYF,TGCAGCGTTGAAGCCAGGGAGGAGCAGTACTTC
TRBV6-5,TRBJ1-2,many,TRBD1,CASSLEHGGQAGYTF,TGTGCCAGCAGTTTAGAGCATGGGGGACAGGCTGGCTACACCTTC
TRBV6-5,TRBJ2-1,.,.,CTSHPSKNDQFF,TGTACCAGTCACCCCAGTAAGAATGATCAGTTCTTC
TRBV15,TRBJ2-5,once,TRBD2,CATSYQQAGEETQYF,TGTGCCACCTCATACCAACAAGCGGGAGAAGAGACCCAGTACTTC
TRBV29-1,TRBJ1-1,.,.,CSVGMGAFF,TGCAGTGTTGGAATGGGGGCTTTCTTT
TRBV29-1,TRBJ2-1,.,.,CSVEGSDHNEQFF,TGCAGCGTTGAAGGTAGCGACCACAATGAACAGTTCTTC
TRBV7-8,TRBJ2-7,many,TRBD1,CASMDDRGRTYEQYF,TGTGCCAGCATGGATGACAGGGGAAGGACCTACGAGCAGTACTTC
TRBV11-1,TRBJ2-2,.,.,CPSSYTGDTGELLF,TGTCCCAGCAGCTATACTGGTGACACCGGGGAGCTGTTATTT
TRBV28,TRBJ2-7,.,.,CASSQSGSAYVQYF,TGTGCCAGCAGCCAAAGCGGATCAGCCTACGTGCAATACTTC
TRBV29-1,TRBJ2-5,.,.,CSVEVRPYQETQYF,TGCAGCGTTGAAGTTCGACCTTACCAAGAGACTCAGTACTTC
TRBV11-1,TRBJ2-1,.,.,CVSSLIPVSSYSEQFF,TGTGTCAGCAGCTTAATTCCAGTGAGCTCCTACAGTGAGCAGTTCTTC
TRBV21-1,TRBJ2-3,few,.,CASSKEGVGLNTDTQYF,TGTGCCAGCAGCAAAGAAGGGGTAGGACTAAACACAGATACGCAGTATTTT
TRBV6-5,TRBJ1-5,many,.,CASSPTIGGDQPQHF,TGTGCCAGCAGCCCCACCATAGGGGGGGATCAGCCCCAGCATTTT
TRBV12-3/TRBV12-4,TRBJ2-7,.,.,CVSQRDSAYEQYF,TGTGTCTCTCAGCGGGACAGCGCCTACGAGCAGTACTTC
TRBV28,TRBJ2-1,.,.,CASSLGGTYSEQFF,TGTGCCAGCAGTTTGGGTGGGACATACAGTGAGCAGTTCTTC
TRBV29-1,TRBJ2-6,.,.,CSSGVSSSGVNVLTF,TGCAGCTCGGGGGTTTCTAGTTCGGGGGTCAACGTCCTGACTTTC
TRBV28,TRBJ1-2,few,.,CASSPLGIKNGYTF,TGTGCCAGCAGTCCACTCGGGATCAAAAATGGCTATACCTTC
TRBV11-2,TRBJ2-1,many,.,CASSLDHRVDEQFF,TGTGCCAGCAGCTTAGATCATCGCGTTGATGAGCAGTTCTTC
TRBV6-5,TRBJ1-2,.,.,CASRSYDCGYTF,TGTGCCAGCAGAAGTTACGACTGTGGCTACACATTC
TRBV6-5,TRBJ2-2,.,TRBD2,CTSSLSGTGGTGELSF,TGTACCAGCAGTCTTAGCGGGACGGGAGGCACCGGGGAGCTGTCTTTT